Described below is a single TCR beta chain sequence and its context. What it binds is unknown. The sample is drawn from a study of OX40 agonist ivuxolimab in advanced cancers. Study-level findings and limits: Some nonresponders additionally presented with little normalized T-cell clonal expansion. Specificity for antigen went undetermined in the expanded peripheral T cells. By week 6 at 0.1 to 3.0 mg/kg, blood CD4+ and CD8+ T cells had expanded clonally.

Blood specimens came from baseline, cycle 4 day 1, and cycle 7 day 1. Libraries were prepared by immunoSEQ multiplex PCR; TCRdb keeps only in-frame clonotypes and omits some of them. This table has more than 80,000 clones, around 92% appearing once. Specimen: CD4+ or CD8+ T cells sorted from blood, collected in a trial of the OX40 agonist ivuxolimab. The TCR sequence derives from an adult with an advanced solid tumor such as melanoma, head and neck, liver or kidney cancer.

The CDR3 reads CASSVTGAPGNTIYF. The CDR3 DNA follows: TGTGCCAGCAGTGTAACAGGGGCACCTGGAAACACCATATATTTT. J is TRBJ1-3 and V is TRBV6-1; 7 bases agree with TRBD1. With 4 bases clipped from V and 2 bases from J, the junction kept 5 bases outside the gene matches. The CDR3 loop spans 15 amino acids. In germline, CDR1 is MNHNS, CDR2 SASEGT.